A selection of T cell receptor beta chains follows, all from one sample in a study of cytotoxic CD8 clonotypes in ibrutinib-treated CLL. This table comes from immunoSEQ multiplex PCR, and its TCRdb copy is limited to in-frame clones, with some not included. The top ten hold approximately 10% of the sample, which has roughly 220,000 clones, nearly 80% seen once. The sequencing used PBMCs, collected after 12 months of ibrutinib treatment. The origin of the receptors is a human donor with chronic lymphocytic leukemia. CDR3s include the opening cysteine and the closing phenylalanine or tryptophan. The D gene is left open where the match is weak. Expanded clones are given a class, and other clones once, few, many or no size at all.

NA	TRBV10-3	NA	TRBJ1-2	CAIRRETGVYGYTF	TGTGCCATCAGGAGAGAGACGGGAGTCTATGGCTACACCTTC
NA	TRBV6-6	NA	TRBJ2-3	CASRRPSESTDTQYF	TGTGCCAGCAGACGCCCTAGCGAGAGCACAGATACGCAGTATTTT
TRBD2	TRBV7-8	NA	TRBJ2-1	CASSSYSGSGISYNEQFF	TGTGCCAGCAGCTCCTATAGCGGGAGTGGGATCTCCTACAATGAGCAGTTCTTC
NA	TRBV18	NA	TRBJ2-1	CASSPSSENEQFF	TGTGCCAGCTCACCCTCGTCGGAAAATGAGCAGTTCTTC
NA	TRBV7-6	NA	TRBJ1-1	CASSLALDTEAFF	TGTGCCAGCAGCTTAGCGTTAGACACTGAAGCTTTCTTT
TRBD1	TRBV5-3	NA	TRBJ1-4	CARTLRGQGWEKLFF	TGTGCCAGAACTCTCCGCGGACAGGGGTGGGAAAAACTGTTTTTT
NA	TRBV5-1	NA	TRBJ1-1	CASSLAPENTEAFF	TGCGCCAGCAGCTTGGCCCCGGAGAACACTGAAGCTTTCTTT
NA	TRBV4-2	few	TRBJ2-3	CASSREDVREAQYF	TGTGCCAGCAGCCGTGAGGATGTCAGGGAGGCGCAGTATTTT
TRBD2	TRBV28	NA	TRBJ2-3	CASSPLAVRTDTQYF	TGTGCCAGCAGTCCCCTAGCGGTTAGAACAGATACGCAGTATTTT
NA	TRBV4-1	NA	TRBJ1-1	CASTLDGGAIEAFF	TGCGCCAGCACGCTAGATGGGGGCGCGATTGAAGCTTTCTTT
NA	TRBV20-1	NA	TRBJ2-5	CSAGGGETQYF	TGCAGTGCCGGGGGCGGAGAGACCCAGTACTTC
NA	TRBV11-1	NA	TRBJ1-1	CASSLAVRAGDTEAFF	TGTGCCAGCAGCTTAGCGGTAAGGGCAGGGGACACTGAAGCTTTCTTT
NA	TRBV6-1	NA	TRBJ2-6	CASTSRATGANVLTF	TGTGCCAGCACCTCCCGGGCCACTGGGGCCAACGTCCTGACTTTC
NA	TRBV5-6	NA	TRBJ2-3	CASSRERGVTDTQYF	TGTGCCAGCAGCAGGGAGAGGGGCGTGACAGATACGCAGTATTTT